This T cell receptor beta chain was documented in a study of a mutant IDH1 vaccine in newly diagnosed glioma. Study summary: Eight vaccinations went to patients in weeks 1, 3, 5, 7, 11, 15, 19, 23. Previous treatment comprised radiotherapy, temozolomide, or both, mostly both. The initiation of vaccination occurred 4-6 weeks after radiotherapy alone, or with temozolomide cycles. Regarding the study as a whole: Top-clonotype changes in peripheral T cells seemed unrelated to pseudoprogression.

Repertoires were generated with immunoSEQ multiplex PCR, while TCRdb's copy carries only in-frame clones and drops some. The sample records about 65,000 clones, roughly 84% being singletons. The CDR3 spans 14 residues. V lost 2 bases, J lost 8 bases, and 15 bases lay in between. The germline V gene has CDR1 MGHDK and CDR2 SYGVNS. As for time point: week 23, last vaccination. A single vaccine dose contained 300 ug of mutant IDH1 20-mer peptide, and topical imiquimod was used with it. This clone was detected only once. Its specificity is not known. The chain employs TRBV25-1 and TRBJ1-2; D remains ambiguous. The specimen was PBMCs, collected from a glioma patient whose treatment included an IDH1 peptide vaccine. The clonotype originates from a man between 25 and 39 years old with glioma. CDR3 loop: CASSEPGPSRGYTF. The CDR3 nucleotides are TGTGCCAGCAGTGAACCTGGACCGTCGAGAGGCTACACCTTC.